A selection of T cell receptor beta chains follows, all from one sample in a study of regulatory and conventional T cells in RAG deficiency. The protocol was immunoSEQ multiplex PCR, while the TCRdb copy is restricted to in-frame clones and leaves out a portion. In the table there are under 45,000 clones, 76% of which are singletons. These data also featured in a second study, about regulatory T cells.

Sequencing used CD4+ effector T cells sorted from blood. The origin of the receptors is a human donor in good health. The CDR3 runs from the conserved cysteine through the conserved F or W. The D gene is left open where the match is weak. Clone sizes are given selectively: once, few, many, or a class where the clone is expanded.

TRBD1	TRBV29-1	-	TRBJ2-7	CSVEGGRTGTYEQYF	TGCAGCGTTGAAGGCGGAAGGACAGGGACCTACGAGCAGTACTTC
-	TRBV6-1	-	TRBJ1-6	CASSEGSGRGYSPLHF	TGTGCCAGCAGTGAAGGATCCGGCAGGGGTTATTCACCCCTCCACTTT
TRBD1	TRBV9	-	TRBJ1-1	CASSVQGEYTEAFF	TGTGCCAGCAGCGTGCAGGGGGAGTACACTGAAGCTTTCTTT
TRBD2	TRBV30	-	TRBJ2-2	CAWSNRAAGPSGELFF	TGTGCCTGGAGTAATCGGGCAGCGGGGCCCTCCGGGGAGCTGTTTTTT
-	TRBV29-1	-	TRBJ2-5	CSVEDWRGSQETQYF	TGCAGCGTTGAAGATTGGCGGGGCAGTCAAGAGACCCAGTACTTC
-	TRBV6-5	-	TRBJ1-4	CASSSGFNNEKLFF	TGTGCCAGCAGTTCCGGGTTCAATAATGAAAAACTGTTTTTT
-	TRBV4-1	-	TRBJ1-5	CASSQGLINQPQHF	TGCGCCAGCAGCCAAGGACTGATAAATCAGCCCCAGCATTTT
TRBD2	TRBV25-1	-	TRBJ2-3	CASSELAGFLADTQYF	TGTGCCAGCAGTGAGCTAGCGGGGTTTTTGGCAGATACGCAGTATTTT
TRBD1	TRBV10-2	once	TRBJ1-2	CASSEKSGTGFRGYTF	TGCGCCAGCAGTGAAAAATCCGGGACAGGGTTTCGGGGCTACACCTTC
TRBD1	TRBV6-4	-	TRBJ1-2	CASVPRYRGQEGYTF	TGTGCCAGCGTACCCCGGTACAGGGGGCAAGAAGGCTACACCTTC
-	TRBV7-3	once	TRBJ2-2	CASSPYSGNSNTGELFF	TGTGCCAGCAGCCCGTACTCCGGAAACTCGAACACCGGGGAGCTGTTTTTT
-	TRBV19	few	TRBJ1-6	CASSAGYNSPLHF	TGTGCCAGTAGTGCGGGGTATAATTCACCCCTCCACTTT
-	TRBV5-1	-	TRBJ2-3	CASSQNPAADTQYF	TGCGCCAGCAGCCAAAACCCCGCGGCAGATACGCAGTATTTT
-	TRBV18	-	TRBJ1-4	CASSPQQVNEKLFF	TGTGCCAGCTCACCACAACAGGTTAATGAAAAACTGTTTTTT
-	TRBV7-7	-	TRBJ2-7	CASSLGVTAYEQYF	TGTGCTAGCAGCTTAGGGGTCACAGCCTACGAGCAGTACTTC
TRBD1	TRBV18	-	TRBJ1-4	CASSSDRNEKLFF	TGTGCCAGCTCCTCGGACAGGAATGAAAAACTGTTTTTT
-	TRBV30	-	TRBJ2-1	CAWSVRAAGGRVGEQFF	TGTGCCTGGAGTGTACGGGCGGCCGGGGGGCGGGTTGGGGAGCAGTTCTTC
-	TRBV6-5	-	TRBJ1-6	CATTKGSSYNSPLHF	TGTGCCACCACGAAGGGGTCTTCTTATAATTCACCCCTCCACTTT
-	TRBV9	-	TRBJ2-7	CASSVAPDSFYEQYF	TGTGCCAGCAGCGTAGCCCCGGACAGCTTCTACGAGCAGTACTTC
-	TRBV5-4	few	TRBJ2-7	CASSPDQGMQYF	TGTGCCAGCAGTCCGGACCAGGGGATGCAGTACTTC
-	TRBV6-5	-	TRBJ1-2	CASSSPGRSANYGYTF	TGTGCCAGCAGTTCCCCAGGGCGAAGCGCTAACTATGGCTACACCTTC
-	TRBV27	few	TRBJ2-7	CASSARDSRSEQYF	TGTGCCAGCAGTGCGCGGGACTCCCGTTCCGAGCAGTACTTC
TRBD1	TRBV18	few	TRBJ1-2	CASSPLLQGDGYTF	TGTGCCAGCTCACCGCTATTACAGGGGGATGGCTACACCTTC
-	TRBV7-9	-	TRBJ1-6	CASSPPLDNSPLHF	TGTGCCAGCAGCCCGCCCCTAGATAATTCACCCCTCCACTTT
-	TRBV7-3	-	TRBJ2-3	CASSLRWGDSPDTQYF	TGTGCCAGCAGCTTAAGGTGGGGGGACTCTCCAGATACGCAGTATTTT
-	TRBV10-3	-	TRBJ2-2	CAISSPGQNTGELFF	TGTGCCATCAGCTCCCCGGGACAGAACACCGGGGAGCTGTTTTTT
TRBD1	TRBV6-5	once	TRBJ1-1	CASRGQSNTEAFF	TGTGCCAGCAGGGGACAGTCCAACACTGAAGCTTTCTTT
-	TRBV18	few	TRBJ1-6	CASSLYVTNSPLHF	TGTGCCAGCTCACTCTACGTTACTAATTCACCCCTCCACTTT
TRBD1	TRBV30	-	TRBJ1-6	CAGRARGRPGNSPLHF	TGTGCCGGGCGGGCCAGGGGGCGTCCCGGTAATTCACCCCTCCACTTT
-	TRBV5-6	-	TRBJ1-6	CASSFSRSSSYNSPLHF	TGTGCCAGCAGCTTTTCCCGGAGCTCCTCCTATAATTCACCCCTCCACTTT
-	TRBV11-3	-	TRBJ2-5	CASSSRYQETQYF	TGTGCCAGCAGCTCGAGGTACCAAGAGACCCAGTACTTC
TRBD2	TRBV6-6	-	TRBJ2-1	CASSTSGGPGSPFF	TGTGCCAGTTCGACTAGCGGGGGACCTGGGTCGCCGTTCTTC
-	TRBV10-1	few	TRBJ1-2	CARQDSFNREPANYGYTF	TGCGCCAGACAGGACTCTTTTAACCGCGAACCAGCTAACTATGGCTACACCTTC
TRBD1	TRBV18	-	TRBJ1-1	CASSRTRQGNTEAFF	TGTGCCAGCTCACGAACTAGACAGGGCAACACTGAAGCTTTCTTT
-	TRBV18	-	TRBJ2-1	CASSPGQPSYNEQFF	TGTGCCAGCTCACCCGGACAGCCCTCCTACAATGAGCAGTTCTTC
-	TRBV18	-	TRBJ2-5	CASSPVRTGRETQYF	TGTGCCAGCTCACCCGTCCGGACGGGGCGTGAGACCCAGTACTTC
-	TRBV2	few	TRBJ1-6	CASSIQGYNSPLHF	TGTGCCAGCAGTATACAAGGGTATAATTCACCCCTCCACTTT
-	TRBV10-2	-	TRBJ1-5	CASSERQLNQPQHF	TGCGCCAGCAGTGAGCGGCAGCTTAATCAGCCCCAGCATTTT
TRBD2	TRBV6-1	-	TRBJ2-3	CASTPRLADTQYF	TGTGCCAGCACTCCTAGACTAGCGGATACGCAGTATTTT
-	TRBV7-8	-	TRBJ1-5	CASSLQGNNQPQHF	TGTGCCAGCAGTTTACAGGGAAACAATCAGCCCCAGCATTTT